The T cell receptor beta chain under discussion was sequenced for a study of blood T cell repertoires in COVID-19. Study background: The cDNA or gDNA used as material had been derived from T cells, B-cell-depleted T cells, or PBMCs.

Assay used: immunoSEQ multiplex PCR; TCRdb lists only in-frame clones, some missing. The data contain some 260,000 clones, about 86% of them singletons. Germline lookup yields CDR1 WNHNN and CDR2 SYGVQD (reference sequence). The CDR3 sequence is 14 residues long. Germline trimming cut 8 bases from V and 8 bases from J; bases unmatched to any gene: 10. This chain connects TRBV10-1 to TRBJ2-1, with TRBD2 matching over 9 bases. This receptor was identified in a man younger than 45 with acute COVID-19. The sequenced material came from PBMCs or T cells enriched from blood (not recorded which). CDR3 coding DNA: TGCGCCAGCCGAGAAATTGCGGGGGGGCATGAGCAGTTCTTC. Translated: CASREIAGGHEQFF.